This T cell receptor (beta chain) stems from a study of regulatory T cells in long-lasting Graves disease. Whole-study results and caveats: Clonotypes that were public and shared totalled roughly 3,000 in persistent patients versus around 1,000 in new patients.

The time point: newly diagnosed GD, antithyroid drugs for less than 3 months. Isolated PBMC RNA provided the starting material for the TCR library. There are many counts of this clonotype. The antigen is not known. To make TCR beta libraries, researchers used iRepertoire HTBI primers and Arm-PCR of CDR3 regions. The authors' processing: Segment identification across samples yielded about 60 TRBV and fewer than 15 TRBJ segments. Via MiXCR, TCRdb re-called the multiplex PCR reads, giving one row per CDR3 protein. It is TCRdb's table, rather than the study itself, that gives the V and J calls and clone size. The sample has roughly 500,000 distinct CDR3 sequences; about 14% are singletons. This CDR3 spans 12 amino acids. J gave up 5 bases and V 9 bases, and 3 bases lay outside the gene matches. The same specimen was also included in a second study, on T cells in Graves' hyperthyroidism and ophthalmopathy. That paper notes: Using the HTBI primer set, a first-round RT-PCR was run on the TCR CDR3.

This clonotype was obtained from a woman between 45 and 65 years old with Graves disease. This sequence joins TRBV12-3 or TRBV12-4 and TRBJ1-5, with TRBD1 matching over 8 bases. The sequences come from peripheral blood mononuclear cells (PBMCs), collected at new diagnosis, from a patient treated with antithyroid drugs. The CDR3 loop reads CASKQGDQPQHF. The CDR3 bases are TGTGCCAGTAAACAGGGGGATCAGCCCCAGCATTTT.